This TCR beta chain was retrieved from a study of CD8+CD57+ T cells in acquired aplastic anemia. In the study overall: DNA per sorted CD4+ or CD8+ sample ranged about 0.2 to 30 ug, averaging about 3 ug. Study outcomes and limitations: Between patients and controls, 25 to 35 CD8+ CDR3 sequences were found in common. Between patients and controls, CD8+ Simpson's diversity did not vary significantly.

As for this clonotype: Its antigen is not known. At one of its ends the junction is not consistent with the germline gene, which may arise from a read error.

Germline V gives CDR1 SGHTA, CDR2 FQGNSA. The CDR3 extends over 16 amino acids. CDR3 and TCR beta VDJ profiling relied on genomic DNA as the template. In TCRdb, the reads were re-called with MiXCR into one record per CDR3 protein. The sample carries 400,000 to 450,000 distinct CDR3 sequences, around 68% recorded once. The sequenced material came from sorted CD4+, CD8+, or CD8+CD57+ T cells (not recorded which) from PBMCs. This clonotype was obtained from a human donor in good health, serving as a control. The V call is TRBV7-2, the J call TRBJ1-4, with D maybe TRBD1 (6 bases). The CDR3 is CASRSIPGATNEKLFF. For the CDR3, the DNA is TGTGCCAGCAGATCCATTCCGGGGGCGACTAATGAAAAGCTGTTTTTT.